Following are 19 T cell receptor beta chains from one sample sequenced in a study of beta chain features in type 1 diabetes. Study-level results: Significant though moderate, a shortening of TCRB CDR3s appeared in all four CD4+ subsets of Type 1 diabetes patients.

Their recognized antigens are unknown. What was sequenced were expressed TCRB transcripts, since all of the isolated RNA had been reverse transcribed. Sequenced by immunoSEQ multiplex PCR; TCRdb stores in-frame clones only, minus some. The table shows 500,000 to 850,000 clones, with around 15% occurring only once. Material for sequencing was naive CD4+ T cells from blood. The source of these receptors is a man between 18 and 35 years old with type 1 diabetes.

The chain has TRBV6-6 and TRBJ2-2; D is ambiguous. V was pared by 3 bases and J by 5 bases, with 7 bases between. The germline V gene encodes CDR1 MNHNY and CDR2 SVGAGI (reference sequence). The CDR3 extends over 13 amino acids. In DNA, the CDR3 is TGTGCCAGCAGTTATGGCACAACCGGGGAGCTGTTTTTT. Translated: CASSYGTTGELFF.

This clone was seen a handful of times. This CDR3 is CASSLARGGTEAFF. CDR3 bases: TGCGCCAGCAGCTTGGCCCGGGGTGGCACTGAAGCTTTCTTT. The gene calls are TRBV5-1 and TRBJ1-1; D not resolved. Germline V gene sequence: CDR1 SGHRS, CDR2 YFSETQ. The CDR3 is made up of 14 amino acids. Trimming removed 0 bases from V and 4 bases from J, with 10 bases in between.

About this clone: At the DNA level, this CDR3 is encoded by other sequences in the same sample as well. This chain uses TRBV9 with TRBJ1-1; D not certain. Germline CDR1 and CDR2: SGDLS and YYNGEE. The V end was cut by 2 bases, the J end by 1 base, with 9 bases between. The CDR3 length is 14 residues. The CDR3 DNA reads TGTGCCAGCAGCGTCGTGGCGTCGAACACTGAAGCTTTCTTT. Translation: CASSVVASNTEAFF.

V and J are TRBV7-9 and TRBJ2-2; tentatively, D is TRBD2 (6 bases). Trimming took off 1 base at V and 4 bases at J, with 10 bases between the two ends. The CDR3 sequence is 15 residues long. Germline V gene lookup returns CDR1 SEHNR and CDR2 FQNEAQ (reference sequence). The CDR3 region is CASSLVGGTTGELFF. CDR3 in DNA: TGTGCCAGCAGCTTAGTAGGAGGGACCACCGGGGAGCTGTTTTTT.

This clone was observed a few times. The chain links TRBV25-1 to TRBJ2-1, with TRBD2 matching 13 bases. V was pared by 5 bases and J by 6 bases, with 7 bases of the junction left unmatched. Germline V CDR1 and CDR2: MGHDK, SYGVNS. The CDR3 contains 16 residues. This chain's CDR3 is CASSITSGGAGNEQFF. The CDR3 DNA reads as TGTGCCAGCAGTATTACTAGCGGGGGGGCCGGCAATGAGCAGTTCTTC.

This chain connects TRBV4-3 to TRBJ1-2, with unresolved D. This CDR3 is 13 amino acids long. Trimming left V 0 bases short and J 4 bases short, with 6 bases between. Germline CDR1 and CDR2: LGHNA and YSLEER. CDR3 amino acids: CASSQDMAYGYTF. The CDR3 DNA sequence: TGCGCCAGCAGCCAAGATATGGCCTATGGCTACACCTTC.

The rearrangement links TRBV25-1 to TRBJ2-3, with 7 bases identical to TRBD1. The CDR3 extends over 17 amino acids. Germline assignment: CDR1 MGHDK and CDR2 SYGVNS. Losses at the gene ends were 2 bases for V and 6 bases for J; bases not matched to a gene: 14. The CDR3 coding sequence is TGTGCCAGCAGTGAAGCCGTCCTAGGGGGCGCGAGGGATACGCAGTATTTT. It translates to CASSEAVLGGARDTQYF.

This clone occurred a few times. The V and J genes are TRBV2 and TRBJ2-4, with a possible D match to TRBD1 (6 bases). The CDR3 runs to 11 residues. Trimming cost V 8 bases and J 7 bases, with 9 bases left between them. Germline CDR1 reads SNHLY; CDR2 reads FYNNEI. CDR3 sequence: CASGRGNIQYF. CDR3 bases: TGTGCCAGCGGCAGGGGTAACATTCAGTACTTC.

This chain joins TRBV6-5 and TRBJ2-1, with D unresolved. The CDR3 contains 16 residues. CDR1 and CDR2 (germline): MNHEY, SVGAGI. V was cut by 0 bases and J by 0 bases, with 9 bases left in between. CDR3 coding DNA: TGTGCCAGCAGTTACTCGATAGGTGGCTCCTACAATGAGCAGTTCTTC. It codes for CASSYSIGGSYNEQFF.

This clone was recorded a few times. The chain employs TRBV7-9 and TRBJ1-1, with TRBD1 identical over 8 bases. J gave up 0 bases and V 8 bases, and 14 bases lay outside the gene matches. Germline V gene data show CDR1 as SEHNR and CDR2 as FQNEAQ (reference sequence). The CDR3 runs 17 residues. The CDR3 region has the DNA TGTGCCAGCCGAGCTCGGACAGGGCGAGAGGTGAACACTGAAGCTTTCTTT. It translates to CASRARTGREVNTEAFF.

This clone was observed a few times. The chain employs TRBV25-1 and TRBJ1-3; TRBD1 might be the D (5 bases). V lost 4 bases, J lost 2 bases, and 9 bases lay in between. Per germline, CDR1 MGHDK and CDR2 SYGVNS. The length of the CDR3 is 14 residues. The CDR3 nucleotides read TGTGCCAGCAGTGGATTACAGGCTGGAAACACCATATATTTT. It encodes CASSGLQAGNTIYF.

This clone turned up a few times. The sample carries other DNA sequences with the same CDR3. CDR3 amino acids: CASSPQGANEKLFF. The CDR3 nucleotides read TGTGCCAGCAGCCCACAGGGGGCTAATGAAAAACTGTTTTTT. The V and J genes are TRBV7-9 and TRBJ1-4; TRBD1 aligns across 8 bases. CDR3 length: 14 amino acids. With V trimmed by 5 bases and J by 3 bases, 2 bases remained unmatched. CDR1 is SEHNR and CDR2 is FQNEAQ in the germline V gene (reference sequence).

The chain joins TRBV30 to TRBJ2-3; 8 bases fit TRBD1. J gave up 2 bases and V 2 bases, and 9 bases lay outside the gene matches. CDR1 and CDR2 (germline): GTSNPN, SVGIG (reference sequence). The CDR3 extends over 16 amino acids. The CDR3 loop reads CAWSPRQGTYTDTQYF. The DNA of the CDR3 is TGTGCCTGGAGTCCCCGACAGGGGACCTACACAGATACGCAGTATTTT.

This clone has only a few counts. Compared with germline, one end of the junction differs, possibly owing to a read error. The chain links TRBV10-3 to TRBJ2-7; TRBD2 is a possible D gene (5 bases). The CDR3 is 13 amino acids. Germline values: CDR1 ENHRY, CDR2 SYGVKD. CDR3 coding DNA: TGTGCCTTCAGTGATAACAGACTATACGAGCAGTACTTC. Translating gives CAFSDNRLYEQYF.

This clone turned up a few times. The CDR3 sequence: CASSWGRRGNQPQHF. Written as DNA, the CDR3 is TGTGCCAGCAGTTGGGGCCGGAGAGGCAATCAGCCCCAGCATTTT. The chain couples TRBV28 to TRBJ1-5, with a tentative D call TRBD1 (5 bases). The CDR3 is 15 amino acids. Trimming took off 4 bases at V and 2 bases at J, with 12 bases between the two ends. Looked up from germline, CDR1 is MDHEN and CDR2 is SYDVKM.

This clone was observed a few times. The chain recombines TRBV2 with TRBJ1-1; D is unclear. Trimming left V 9 bases short and J 1 base short, with 12 bases between. The CDR3 runs to 13 residues. Germline CDR1 and CDR2: SNHLY and FYNNEI. CDR3 region: CASDSEGNTEAFF. CDR3 nucleotides: TGTGCCAGTGACTCCGAAGGGAACACTGAAGCTTTCTTT.

V usage is TRBV30 and J usage is TRBJ1-2; weak D call: TRBD1 (5 bases). Germline lookup yields CDR1 GTSNPN and CDR2 SVGIG (reference sequence). The CDR3 has 13 residues. V lost 2 bases to trimming and J lost 0 bases, with 7 bases between them. In DNA form, the CDR3 reads TGTGCCTGGAGTAGACAGCCTAACTATGGCTACACCTTC. Its protein is CAWSRQPNYGYTF.

The genes are TRBV4-3 and TRBJ2-5; no definite D call. Trimming cost V 4 bases and J 5 bases, with 14 bases left between them. Germline V lookup: CDR1 LGHNA, CDR2 YSLEER. There are 14 residues in the CDR3. CDR3 in amino acids: CASSPRVSTETQYF. In DNA, the CDR3 is TGCGCCAGCAGCCCCCGGGTCTCGACGGAGACCCAGTACTTC.

V and J are TRBV30 and TRBJ2-5; D is unclear. This CDR3 region has 15 residues. V shed 0 bases and J shed 2 bases, with 13 bases lying between them. Germline loops: CDR1 GTSNPN, CDR2 SVGIG (reference sequence). The DNA of the CDR3 is TGTGCCTGGAGTGTACGCACGGTAGTTCAAGAGACCCAGTACTTC. Translation gives CAWSVRTVVQETQYF. Together with reference TRBV30 and TRBJ2-5, the CDR3 gives the full variable domain: SQTIHQWPATLVQPVGSPLSLECTVEGTSNPNLYWYRQAAGRGLQLLFYSVGIGQISSEVPQNLSASRPQDRQFILSSKKLLLSDSGFYLCAWSVRTVVQETQYFGPGTRLLVL.